The entry below describes one T cell receptor (beta chain). Its antigen has not been determined. Per-base qualities were not stored, and no clone one base away is much larger. A distance of 13 bases separates the germline ends of V and J, which lose 7 bases and 2 bases respectively. CDR1 SGHRS and CDR2 YFSETQ were looked up in the germline V gene. Its CDR3 holds 14 amino acids, cysteine through phenylalanine. Only the CDR3 DNA stays, 42 bases, in frame from base 1. This sample is part of a study of shared clonotypes between healthy human individuals (dated by TCRdb to 2020 to 2021). Broadly, across the study: A couple of women and a few men aged 18 to 49 years were included in the cohort. For each donor, three plates each were used for CD4 naive and CD4 memory, two plates were used for CD8 naive, and one plate was used for CD8 memory. To estimate repertoire size and how much clonotype sharing occurs between individuals, the study deeply sequenced the blood TCR repertoires of roughly 5 healthy adults. To increase sequencing depth and limit assay-specific biases, TCR repertoire library preparation and sequencing were carried out by different laboratories using diverse techniques. Per donor, leukapheresis produced somewhere between about 0.94 and 9.5 billion PBMCs.

General findings and caveats noted by the study authors: The genetic and exposure-history diversity represented was limited by the small number of donors. Clonotypes shared by all four sorted-subset donors showed higher generation probabilities than non-shared clonotypes. Estimated clonotype richness was generally larger for naive than for memory subsets. Only blood was sampled, and tissue TCR repertoires likely differ from those in blood. When a few donors were compared, the shared fraction of clonotypes was around 5% for naive CD4, 3.5% to 4% for naive CD8, 2.3% for memory CD4, and approximately 0.4% for memory CD8. Based on pairwise subsampling, the degree of clonotype sharing among donors was expected to be affected by sequencing depth. Even with the large sequencing depth, rarefaction of the sorted-subset datasets indicated that sequencing was incomplete.

Using the deep immunoSEQ assay, multiplex PCR amplified TCR CDR3 regions from genomic DNA. Genomic DNA extracted from each cell subset was distributed evenly over all wells of several immunoSEQ 96-well plates, and each plate served as one replicate. For sorted subsets, about 200 ng genomic DNA, equal to about 30,000 T cell genomes, was loaded into each replicate PCR. Purified libraries were quantified with a Qubit 3.0 fluorometer, sized on a Bioanalyzer 2100, and re-quantified with the KAPA Library Quantification kit. Each immunoSEQ 96-well plate was sequenced on its own single-read 150-cycle Illumina NextSeq 550 flow cell. The authors processed their data as follows. Because the immunoSEQ output included only junctional sequences and no quality scores, the filtering could not be the same as the filtering used for full-length reads. Sequences were annotated with PyIR, a Python wrapper for IgBLAST v1.9, and V/J genes and CDR3 were assigned using IMGT germline references. Reads with weak V/J assignments (E-value above 1e-6), missing CDR3, stop codons, out-of-frame junctions, or ambiguous translated residues were removed. A V3J clonotype was defined by an identical inferred V gene, J gene, and CDR3 amino acid sequence. The percentage overlap between two repertoires was calculated by dividing the number of shared unique clonotypes by the size of the smaller repertoire. RTK rarefaction, the Chao1 estimator, and Recon v2.1 estimates of unobserved clonotypes were used to assess repertoire richness. Generation probabilities for all TCRbeta clonotypes obtained by the gDNA method from four donors were computed using OLGA. This is the immuneACCESS table as TCRdb keeps it, with only in-frame sequences that have V and J called. A part of the clones is gone; compared with another copy, unresolved V genes explain less than half, and the rest is unexplained. V, J and clone size are those of that table, while D and trimming were read from the DNA. The sample records under 1,100,000 clones, 75% to 80% of which are singletons. The biggest ten clones account for around 0.61% of the sample.

Donors were healthy HIV-negative adults with no recently reported acute infections or vaccinations. Only Caucasian adults living in Nashville, Tennessee, USA were represented among the donors. CD4+ T cells were enriched through magnetic negative selection, after which naive cells were positively selected on CD45RA and the remaining negative fraction served as the memory subset. Blood was collected by leukapheresis, and PBMCs were isolated by Ficoll-Histopaque density gradient centrifugation and then cryopreserved in liquid nitrogen vapor phase. Analytical flow cytometry was used to check the purity and quantity of every magnetically sorted T cell population. Each sorted fraction had its genomic DNA isolated and then quantified by UV absorbance on a Nanodrop 2000c.

The chain couples TRBV5-1 to TRBJ1-3, with the D gene uncertain. This sequence was found in a man between 18 and 35 years old in good health. Some clones in this sample may be carry-over from other donors' samples. The sequencing sample was made of memory CD4+ T cells from PBMCs. Reading the label with the study, this specimen's cell subset or site is: CD45RA-negative fraction. The nucleotides read TGCGCCAGCTCCCAGTCGGGGACTGGAAACACCATATATTTT. This sequence encodes CASSQSGTGNTIYF.